The 2 T cell receptor beta chains reported below all come from one sample, sequenced in a study of Ad26.COV2.S vaccination and SARS-CoV-2 variants. Treatment defined: about 20 received Ad26.COV2.S at low or high dose, single or two shots; 5 received placebo; per-sample allocation not given. Each sample was drawn 63 days after the first injection (of vaccine or placebo). The assay was immunoSEQ multiplex PCR, and TCRdb's table has in-frame clones only and misses some. The table shows 440,000 or so clones, with around 92% occurring only once. The material was peripheral blood, obtained in a trial of Ad26.COV2.S vaccine versus placebo. All receptors derive from a person between 18 and 65 years old who received the Ad26.COV2.S COVID-19 vaccine or a placebo.

This clone showed up just a few times. The chain employs TRBV5-4 and TRBJ1-4; weak D call: TRBD1 (5 bases). The V end lost 5 bases, the J end lost 3 bases, and 11 bases lay between the germline ends. The germline V gene has CDR1 SGHNT and CDR2 YYREEE (reference sequence). The CDR3 length is 14 residues. The CDR3 sequence: CASRPGPSNEKLFF. As DNA, the CDR3 is TGTGCCAGCAGGCCGGGACCTTCTAATGAAAAACTGTTTTTT.

The genes are TRBV28 and TRBJ1-2; D unresolved. CDR3 length: 12 residues. The V gene's germline CDR1 is MDHEN and CDR2 SYDVKM. The V end lost 2 bases, the J end lost 3 bases, and 4 bases lay between the germline ends. The DNA of the CDR3 is TGTGCCAGCAGTTTACAGGACTATGGCTACACCTTC. Protein product: CASSLQDYGYTF.